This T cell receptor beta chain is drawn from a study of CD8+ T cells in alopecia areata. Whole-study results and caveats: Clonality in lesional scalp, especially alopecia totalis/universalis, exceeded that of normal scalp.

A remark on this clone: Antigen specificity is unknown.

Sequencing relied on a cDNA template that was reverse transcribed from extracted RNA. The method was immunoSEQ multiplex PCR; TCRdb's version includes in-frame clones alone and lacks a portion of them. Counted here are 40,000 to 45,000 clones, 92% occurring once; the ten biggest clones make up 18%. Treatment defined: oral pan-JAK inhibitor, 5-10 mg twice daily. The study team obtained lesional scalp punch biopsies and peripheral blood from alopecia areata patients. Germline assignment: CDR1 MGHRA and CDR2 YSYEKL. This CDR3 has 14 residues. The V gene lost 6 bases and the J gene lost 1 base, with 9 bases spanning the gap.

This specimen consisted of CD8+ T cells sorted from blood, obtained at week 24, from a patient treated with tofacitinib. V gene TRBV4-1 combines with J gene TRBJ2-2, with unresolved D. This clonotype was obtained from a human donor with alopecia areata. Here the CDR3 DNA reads TGCGCCAGCAGGGGCCCCCTGAACACCGGGGAGCTGTTTTTT. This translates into CASRGPLNTGELFF.